This T cell receptor beta chain was profiled in a study of T-cell memory formation after mild COVID-19. After 5'RACE with constant-segment primers, TCR alpha and TCR beta cDNA libraries carrying sample barcodes and UMIs were obtained. Each CDR3 protein is one row after TCRdb ran MiXCR on the 5' RACE reads. The data show under 50,000 distinct CDR3 sequences, roughly 9.8% seen once. Of note for this clonotype: Its antigen is currently unknown.

There are 14 residues in the CDR3. CDR1 and CDR2 from the germline V gene are DFQATT and SNEGSKA (reference sequence). The J segment lost 6 bases and the V segment lost 6 bases, leaving 14 bases of the junction unmatched. Broader study findings: Shrinking CD4+ clones resided mostly in CM and EM, and CD8+ ones in EMRA. Cross-reactive memory appears to have joined, as suggested by some responding clones showing up in pre-infection memory.

The rearrangement joins TRBV20-1 to TRBJ2-7, with TRBD2 identical over 7 bases. The receptor's source is an adult woman who had mild COVID-19 (a few samples of this study predate the infection). Cell type and time point are not known. The sample taken for sequencing was PBMCs or a T cell subset sorted from them (not recorded which). CDR3 sequence (DNA): TGCAGTGCGCCATGGGGGGGAAATGTTGGCGAGCAGTACTTC. Translating gives CSAPWGGNVGEQYF.